The 22 T cell receptor beta chains presented below share a single source sample, sequenced in a study of control samples from healthy donors and cancer patients. The repertoire was sequenced with immunoSEQ multiplex PCR; TCRdb's copy has only in-frame clones and lacks some. The sample lists around 150,000 clones; about nine tenths were seen once. Sequencing was carried out using blood. All receptors derive from a man aged 25 to 40 in good health.

V gene TRBV5-1 combines with J gene TRBJ1-3, with TRBD1 matching over 10 bases. This CDR3 contains 16 residues. Trimming cost V 4 bases and J 4 bases; bases outside gene matches: 8. Germline V gene data show CDR1 as SGHRS and CDR2 as YFSETQ. The CDR3 reads CASSQKTGGVGNTIYF. The CDR3 bases are TGCGCCAGCAGCCAGAAGACAGGGGGCGTAGGAAACACCATATATTTT.

This clone was detected once. The chain has TRBV3-1 (or the pseudogene TRBV3-2) and TRBJ2-6; perhaps TRBD1 as D (6 bases). V was clipped by 3 bases and J by 0 bases, with 9 bases between them. This CDR3 has 16 amino acids. CDR1 is LGHDT and CDR2 is YNNKEL in the germline V gene (reference sequence). The CDR3 DNA follows: TGTGCCAGCAGCCAGGGACAAAGCTCTGGGGCCAACGTCCTGACTTTC. It specifies CASSQGQSSGANVLTF.

The DNA for the CDR3 is TGTGCCAGCAGCAATTTTATGGGAGAGCAGTACTTC. Amino acid sequence: CASSNFMGEQYF. The gene calls are TRBV7-3 and TRBJ2-7; no definite D call. Deletions cut 5 bases from V and 7 bases from J, with 12 bases between. This CDR3 is built from 12 residues. The germline V gene has CDR1 SGHTA and CDR2 FQGTGA.

This clone appeared a few times. The CDR3 nucleotides are TGTGCCATCAGTGAAACGGGACAGGGGGATGGCTACACCTTC. Translation gives CAISETGQGDGYTF. The V gene is TRBV10-3, the J gene TRBJ1-2; 11 nucleotides line up with TRBD1. Trimming took 3 bases from V and 6 from J; bases not matched to a gene: 3. The CDR3 is made up of 14 amino acids. The V gene's germline CDR1 is ENHRY and CDR2 SYGVKD.

The CDR3 protein is CSAVLGTSTDTQYF. In nucleotides, the CDR3 is TGCAGCGCTGTTTTGGGGACTAGCACAGATACGCAGTATTTT. The chain couples TRBV29-1 to TRBJ2-3; TRBD2 is a possible D gene (6 bases). Looked up from germline, CDR1 is SQVTM and CDR2 is ANQGSEA. The V and J ends lost 7 bases and 0 bases respectively, with 14 bases between them. The CDR3 runs 14 residues.

This chain joins TRBV5-1 and TRBJ2-3; TRBD2 agrees at 7 bases. The CDR3 contains 15 residues. CDR1 and CDR2 (germline): SGHRS, YFSETQ. V gave up 4 bases and J gave up 6 bases; unmatched junction bases: 11. The DNA of the CDR3 is TGCGCCAGCAGCACCGCCGGGGGGTTAGGGGATACGCAGTATTTT. Translating it yields CASSTAGGLGDTQYF.

The J gene is TRBJ2-1, the V gene TRBV5-1; TRBD2 agrees at 13 bases. The germline V gene encodes CDR1 SGHRS and CDR2 YFSETQ. Trimming took 2 bases from V and 6 from J; bases not matched to a gene: 5. The CDR3 extends over 16 amino acids. The chain's CDR3 is CASSLLAGGSANEQFF. In DNA, the CDR3 is TGCGCCAGCAGCTTACTAGCGGGAGGGTCGGCCAATGAGCAGTTCTTC.

This clone was found once. The chain has TRBV19 and TRBJ1-1; D is ambiguous. Between the trimmed V and J ends, which lost 10 bases and 7 bases, there was a span of 13 bases. There are 11 residues in the CDR3. Germline-derived CDR1 and CDR2 are LNHDA and SQIVND (reference sequence). The CDR3 nucleotides read TGTGCCATCCATGGGGTTCATGAAGCTTTCTTT. Its protein is CAIHGVHEAFF.

J is TRBJ1-4 and V is TRBV5-1; TRBD1 matches at 8 bases. J gave up 4 bases and V 0 bases, and 2 bases lay outside the gene matches. The CDR3 length is 15 residues. CDR1 is SGHRS, CDR2 YFSETQ, per germline. The CDR3 region has the DNA TGCGCCAGCAGCTTGGGACAGGGGAGTAATGAAAAACTGTTTTTT. Translation: CASSLGQGSNEKLFF.

The J gene is TRBJ1-2, the V gene TRBV5-1, with 7 positions matching TRBD1. CDR1 is SGHRS, CDR2 YFSETQ, per germline. The ends lost 6 bases at V and 6 bases at J; junction bases unmatched: 11. CDR3 length equals 14 residues. The CDR3 coding sequence is TGCGCCAGCAACCTAGGGGGACAGAGAAATGGCTACACCTTC. Its translation is CASNLGGQRNGYTF.

The rearrangement uses TRBV30 and TRBJ2-3; D ambiguous. The CDR3 has 14 residues. The germline CDR1 and CDR2 sequences are GTSNPN and SVGIG (reference sequence). Trimming removed 0 bases from V and 8 bases from J, with 15 bases in between. CDR3 loop: CAWSVGRYSATQYF. CDR3 DNA sequence: TGTGCCTGGAGTGTAGGCAGGTATTCGGCTACGCAGTATTTT.

This chain connects TRBV6-5 to TRBJ1-1; tentatively, D is TRBD1 (5 bases). The CDR3 runs to 15 residues. V was cut by 2 bases and J by 0 bases, with 10 bases left in between. Germline values: CDR1 MNHEY, CDR2 SVGAGI. In nucleotides, the CDR3 is TGTGCCAGCAGTTACCTCGGGGGAATGAACACTGAAGCTTTCTTT. This codes for CASSYLGGMNTEAFF.

J is TRBJ1-5 and V is TRBV5-1; D gene uncertain. V was cut by 0 bases and J by 6 bases, with 13 bases left in between. This CDR3 comprises 15 residues. Germline values: CDR1 SGHRS, CDR2 YFSETQ. CDR3 in DNA: TGCGCCAGCAGCTTGGTTCACGGGAACGGTCAGCCCCAGCATTTT. Residues: CASSLVHGNGQPQHF.

V is TRBV6-4 and J is TRBJ1-5; perhaps TRBD1 as D (6 bases). This CDR3 has 15 amino acids. Germline CDR1 reads MRHNA; CDR2 reads SNTAGT. Trimming left V 3 bases short and J 7 bases short, with 16 bases between. The CDR3 bases are TGTGCCAGCAGTGAAGGGTCAGGGGCAGACCAGCCCCAGCATTTT. Protein sequence: CASSEGSGADQPQHF.

This rearrangement joins TRBV5-4 to TRBJ1-1; no clear D gene. Germline V gene lookup returns CDR1 SGHNT and CDR2 YYREEE (reference sequence). This CDR3 contains 13 residues. The ends were cut back, 3 bases at V and 6 bases at J, with 12 bases in the middle. The CDR3 coding sequence is TGTGCCAGCAGCTGGATATCCGACGCTGAAGCTTTCTTT. As protein: CASSWISDAEAFF. The full variable domain, rest sourced from reference TRBV5-4 and TRBJ1-1, is ETGVTQSPTHLIKTRGQQVTLRCSSQSGHNTVSWYQQALGQGPQFIFQYYREEENGRGNFPPRFSGLQFPNYSSELNVNALELDDSALYLCASSWISDAEAFFGQGTRLTVV.

The V and J genes are TRBV4-3 and TRBJ2-3; D gene unclear. Germline CDR1 is LGHNA and CDR2 is YSLEER. This CDR3 comprises 14 residues. V dropped 0 bases and J dropped 6 bases, with 10 bases sitting between them. Here the CDR3 reads CASSQDTAWDTQYF. The CDR3 DNA reads TGCGCCAGCAGCCAAGATACGGCGTGGGATACGCAGTATTTT.

This clone appeared once. J is TRBJ1-4 and V is TRBV3-1 (or the pseudogene TRBV3-2); the match to TRBD1 covers 9 bases. CDR1 LGHDT and CDR2 YNNKEL come from the germline V gene (reference sequence). The CDR3 extends over 18 amino acids. The trim removed 4 bases at V and 0 bases at J, leaving 9 bases unmatched. The CDR3 coding sequence is TGTGCCAGCAGCCCTCCCGTGGGGACAGGGACAACTAATGAAAAACTGTTTTTT. Its translation is CASSPPVGTGTTNEKLFF.

The rearrangement joins TRBV29-1 to TRBJ2-1, with no clear D. V lost 4 bases and J 6 bases, leaving 7 bases between the germline ends. Germline V gives CDR1 SQVTM, CDR2 ANQGSEA. This CDR3 has 11 residues. The CDR3 nucleotides read TGCAGCGTTGGATCAATCAATGAGCAGTTCTTC. Its protein is CSVGSINEQFF.

The J gene is TRBJ1-2, the V gene TRBV6-2 or TRBV6-3, with 7 bases fitting TRBD1. The CDR3 consists of 13 residues. Germline V gene sequence: CDR1 MNHEY, CDR2 SVGEGT. The V and J ends lost 6 bases and 1 base, in that order; junction bases with no gene match: 2. This CDR3 is CASSGTVNYGYTF. The CDR3, as DNA: TGTGCCAGCAGCGGGACAGTTAACTATGGCTACACCTTC.

The chain combines TRBV11-2 with TRBJ1-1; tentatively, D is TRBD1 (6 bases). Germline V CDR1 and CDR2: SGHAT, FQNNGV. V lost 4 bases and J lost 1, with 13 bases in between. The CDR3 covers 15 residues. CDR3 nucleotides: TGTGCCAGCAGCTACCCCCTACAGGGGAACACTGAAGCTTTCTTT. Encoded protein: CASSYPLQGNTEAFF.

The V gene is TRBV2, the J gene TRBJ1-4; 7 bases align to TRBD1. The CDR3 has 14 residues. The germline CDR1 and CDR2 sequences are SNHLY and FYNNEI. Trimming cost V 7 bases and J 5 bases; bases outside gene matches: 7. CDR3 amino acids: CASKRGQSNEKLFF. As DNA, the CDR3 is TGTGCCAGCAAACGGGGACAGTCGAATGAAAAACTGTTTTTT. Together with reference TRBV2 and TRBJ1-4, the CDR3 gives the full variable domain: EPEVTQTPSHQVTQMGQEVILRCVPISNHLYFYWYRQILGQKVEFLVSFYNNEISEKSEIFDDQFSVERPDGSNFTLKIRSTKLEDSAMYFCASKRGQSNEKLFFGSGTQLSVL.

The rearrangement joins TRBV7-9 to TRBJ2-7; a weak D match, TRBD2 (6 bases). The CDR3 sequence is 14 residues long. Trimming cost V 1 base and J 5 bases, with 12 bases left between them. Germline assignment: CDR1 SEHNR and CDR2 FQNEAQ (reference sequence). The CDR3 bases are TGTGCCAGCAGCTTAGTGTCGGGACTCGACGAGCAGTACTTC. This gives the protein CASSLVSGLDEQYF.